The 24 T cell receptor beta chains below were found in one sample sequenced in a study of shared clonotypes between healthy human individuals (dated by TCRdb to 2018 to 2020). Libraries were built with the immunoSEQ multiplex PCR assay. The source is immuneACCESS, and TCRdb retained only in-frame sequences with V and J called. Part of the clones is not carried over; for the studies checked, unresolved V genes explain less than half of this, and the remainder is unexplained. For this sample the table gives 2 million to 2.5 million clones, of which 80% to 95% were detected only once. The ten biggest clones cover about 0.34% of the sample. Sequenced: naive CD4+ T cells from PBMCs. The sample's cell subset or site label, in plain terms: CD45RA+ positively selected. These receptors were collected from a man aged 18 to 30 in good health. Some clones in this sample may be carry-over from other donors' samples.

The CDR3, as DNA: TGTGCCAGTAGTATACGGGGGGCGGTCAATCAGCCCCAGCATTTT. It encodes CASSIRGAVNQPQHF. The gene calls are TRBV19 and TRBJ1-5; a weak D match, TRBD1 (6 bases). V gave up 2 bases and J gave up 3 bases, with 11 bases separating them. Per germline, CDR1 LNHDA and CDR2 SQIVND (reference sequence). The CDR3 sequence is 15 residues long. The full variable domain, in which reference TRBV19 and TRBJ1-5 provide the parts outside the CDR3, is DGGITQSPKYLFRKEGQNVTLSCEQNLNHDAMYWYRQDPGQGLRLIYYSQIVNDFQKGDIAEGYSVSREKKESFPLTVTSAQKNPTAFYLCASSIRGAVNQPQHFGDGTRLSIL.

In its sample, this clone was seen once. V gene TRBV28 combines with J gene TRBJ1-2; 8 nucleotides agree with TRBD1. Per the germline V gene, CDR1 is MDHEN and CDR2 is SYDVKM. J lost 3 bases, V lost 6 bases, and 3 bases had no gene match. The CDR3 runs to 13 residues. CDR3 region: CASRTDRDYGYTF. The CDR3 DNA follows: TGTGCCAGCAGGACGGACAGGGACTATGGCTACACCTTC.

The chain employs TRBV7-2 and TRBJ2-4, with D possibly TRBD1 on 5 matching bases. The germline V gene encodes CDR1 SGHTA and CDR2 FQGNSA. V lost 5 bases and J 4 bases, leaving 15 bases between the germline ends. The CDR3 consists of 15 residues. The CDR3 here is CASSLRDPPKNIQYF. The CDR3 nucleotides are TGTGCCAGCAGCCTCAGGGATCCGCCAAAAAACATTCAGTACTTC.

This clone has only a few counts. The sample has other DNA sequences that encode this CDR3 too. The chain combines TRBV10-1 with TRBJ2-7; D is unresolved. Trimming pared 3 bases from V and 4 bases from J, leaving 4 bases between. CDR1 is WNHNN, CDR2 SYGVQD, per germline (reference sequence). The CDR3 covers 11 residues. The CDR3 DNA sequence: TGCGCCAGCAGTGATAGATACGAGCAGTACTTC. Translation gives CASSDRYEQYF.

The chain employs TRBV6-5 and TRBJ2-5; 7 bases fit TRBD2. The CDR3 is 14 amino acids. V lost 5 bases and J lost 7; bases outside the gene matches: 10. From germline, CDR1 is MNHEY and CDR2 SVGAGI. CDR3 sequence: CASSRTRAGVTQYF. As DNA, the CDR3 is TGTGCCAGCAGTCGGACTAGGGCCGGGGTGACCCAGTACTTC.

As for this clone: Other DNA variants within this sample encode the same CDR3. The gene calls are TRBV28 and TRBJ2-5; D remains ambiguous. Germline assignment: CDR1 MDHEN and CDR2 SYDVKM. V was shortened by 3 bases and J by 1 base, with 3 bases between the two germline ends. The CDR3 is made up of 12 amino acids. This CDR3 is CASSFPQETQYF. As DNA, the CDR3 is TGTGCCAGCAGTTTTCCCCAAGAGACCCAGTACTTC.

Note on this clone: The same CDR3 can be traced to other DNA sequences in this sample. V is TRBV7-2 and J is TRBJ2-3; D is perhaps TRBD1 (6 bases). Trimming left V 5 bases short and J 0 bases short, with 9 bases between. CDR1 is SGHTA and CDR2 is FQGNSA in the germline V gene. The CDR3 consists of 14 residues. CDR3 in amino acids: CASSPGQSTDTQYF. The CDR3 DNA sequence: TGTGCCAGCAGCCCAGGACAGAGCACAGATACGCAGTATTTT.

The chain has TRBV5-4 and TRBJ1-1; D is uncertain. The CDR3 contains 14 residues. The germline CDR1 and CDR2 sequences are SGHNT and YYREEE (reference sequence). With 0 bases removed from V and 5 bases from J, the gap between germline ends came to 11 bases. The DNA of the CDR3 is TGTGCCAGCAGCTTGGTAGGGAGTTCGACTGAAGCTTTCTTT. This gives the protein CASSLVGSSTEAFF.

In the case of this clone: At the DNA level, this CDR3 is encoded by other sequences in the same sample as well. The V gene is TRBV2, the J gene TRBJ2-1, with D perhaps matching TRBD2 (6 bases). The V gene lost 5 bases and the J gene lost 3 bases, with 11 bases spanning the gap. This CDR3 contains 14 residues. Germline CDR1 reads SNHLY; CDR2 reads FYNNEI. CDR3 sequence: CASSPGRGYNEQFF. CDR3 in DNA: TGTGCCAGCAGTCCCGGGAGAGGCTACAATGAGCAGTTCTTC.

The genes are TRBV28 and TRBJ2-7; tentatively, D is TRBD1 or TRBD2 (5 bases each). The ends were cut back, 5 bases at V and 2 bases at J, with 13 bases in the middle. CDR1 and CDR2 (germline): MDHEN, SYDVKM. The length of the CDR3 is 14 residues. Here the CDR3 DNA reads TGTGCCAGCAGTATCGGGACCACCCCCTACGAGCAGTACTTC. This gives the protein CASSIGTTPYEQYF.

The chain combines TRBV9 with TRBJ2-7; TRBD2 matches at 8 bases. Trimming at V came to 0 bases and at J to 5 bases, leaving 4 bases not matched to a gene. CDR1 and CDR2 from the germline V gene are SGDLS and YYNGEE. This CDR3 region has 14 residues. CDR3 sequence (DNA): TGTGCCAGCAGCGTAGACGGGAGGGTCCACGAGCAGTACTTC. Its protein product is CASSVDGRVHEQYF.

This clone was detected once. The chain joins TRBV5-8 to TRBJ1-2; a weak D match, TRBD1 (5 bases). This CDR3 contains 13 residues. V lost 1 base and J lost 5, with 9 bases in between. Germline loops: CDR1 SGHTS, CDR2 YDEGEE. CDR3 nucleotide sequence: TGTGCCAGCAGCTTGAGGGGTCCTTATGGCTACACCTTC. Translating it yields CASSLRGPYGYTF. Full variable domain (outside the CDR3, taken from reference TRBV5-8 and TRBJ1-2): EAGVTQSPTHLIKTRGQQATLRCSPISGHTSVYWYQQALGLGLQFLLWYDEGEERNRGNFPPRFSGRQFPNYSSELNVNALELEDSALYLCASSLRGPYGYTFGSGTRLTVV.

J is TRBJ2-3 and V is TRBV9, with 14 bases that match TRBD2. The J segment lost 8 bases and the V segment lost 3 bases, leaving 11 bases of the junction unmatched. This CDR3 is built from 17 residues. Germline CDR1 and CDR2: SGDLS and YYNGEE. In DNA, the CDR3 is TGTGCCAGCAGCGCCTCCGGGACTAGCGGGGGTAGTCGTACGCAGTATTTT. Amino acids: CASSASGTSGGSRTQYF.

The V call is TRBV6-1, the J call TRBJ1-1; 7 nucleotides agree with TRBD1. The CDR3 sequence is 14 residues long. Germline V CDR1 and CDR2: MNHNS, SASEGT. The V segment lost 5 bases and the J segment 4 bases; nucleotides outside the gene matches: 7. The CDR3 protein is CASSPRDRPTEAFF. The DNA for the CDR3 is TGTGCCAGCAGTCCCCGGGACAGACCCACTGAAGCTTTCTTT.

The chain couples TRBV29-1 to TRBJ1-1; D perhaps matches TRBD1 (6 bases). V was clipped by 4 bases and J by 2 bases, with 14 bases between them. The length of the CDR3 is 14 residues. Germline values: CDR1 SQVTM, CDR2 ANQGSEA. The DNA of the CDR3 is TGCAGCGTTGGTTCCAGGGGCTCTAACACTGAAGCTTTCTTT. Amino acids: CSVGSRGSNTEAFF.

This clone turned up a few times. V usage is TRBV2 and J usage is TRBJ1-1; D remains unclear. V lost 1 base and J 10 bases, leaving 4 bases between the germline ends. Germline V CDR1 and CDR2: SNHLY, FYNNEI. This CDR3 has 10 amino acids. In DNA form, the CDR3 reads TGTGCCAGCAGTGAAGGGGCAGCTTTCTTT. Amino acids: CASSEGAAFF.

The chain has TRBV19 and TRBJ2-7; either TRBD1 or TRBD2 may supply D (7 bases each). V lost 1 base to trimming and J lost 2 bases, with 12 bases between them. The CDR3 is 15 residues long. CDR1 is LNHDA and CDR2 is SQIVND in the germline V gene (reference sequence). The CDR3 nucleotides read TGTGCCAGTAGTATAGCAGGGGGGGTTCCCTACGAGCAGTACTTC. It specifies CASSIAGGVPYEQYF.

This clone appeared once. This CDR3 is also generated by other DNA sequences in the sample. The rearrangement uses TRBV28 and TRBJ1-1; D may be TRBD1 (5 bases). Trimming removed 2 bases from V and 4 bases from J, with 8 bases in between. Germline CDR1 and CDR2: MDHEN and SYDVKM. The CDR3 contains 13 residues. Here the CDR3 reads CASSLTGGTEAFF. The DNA of the CDR3 is TGTGCCAGCAGTTTAACTGGGGGCACTGAAGCTTTCTTT.

This chain connects TRBV5-4 to TRBJ2-7; D not resolved. Germline CDR1 SGHNT, CDR2 YYREEE (reference sequence). Trimming took 2 bases from V and 0 from J, leaving 12 bases between them. This CDR3 is 15 amino acids long. This chain's CDR3 is CASSFTSRSSYEQYF. In DNA, the CDR3 is TGTGCCAGCAGCTTCACGAGCCGTAGCTCCTACGAGCAGTACTTC.

V usage is TRBV7-2 and J usage is TRBJ2-3; D is uncertain. This CDR3 comprises 14 residues. Germline lookup yields CDR1 SGHTA and CDR2 FQGNSA. V was cut by 1 base and J by 6 bases, with 11 bases left in between. The CDR3, as DNA: TGTGCCAGCAGCTTAGGAAATGGTGTGGATACGCAGTATTTT. This codes for CASSLGNGVDTQYF.

V and J are TRBV7-8 and TRBJ2-1, with D unclear. CDR3 length: 13 amino acids. Germline CDR1 and CDR2: SGHVS and FQNEAQ. Trimming removed 1 base at V and 5 bases at J, with 6 bases between. As DNA, the CDR3 is TGTGCCAGCAGCTTAGATAGGCACAATGAGCAGTTCTTC. Translation: CASSLDRHNEQFF.

The V gene is TRBV7-3, the J gene TRBJ1-2; 7 bases match TRBD1. The junction had 10 bases not matched to a gene; V was cut back by 5 bases and J by 4 bases. This CDR3 is built from 15 residues. CDR1 and CDR2 (germline): SGHTA, FQGTGA. CDR3 sequence: CASSPSGDSIYGYTF. The CDR3 coding sequence is TGTGCCAGCAGCCCATCTGGGGACAGCATCTATGGCTACACCTTC.

The chain employs TRBV5-4 and TRBJ2-7, with 9 positions matching TRBD1. This CDR3 comprises 16 residues. V was clipped by 4 bases and J by 2 bases; unmatched bases: 10. Germline assignment: CDR1 SGHNT and CDR2 YYREEE (reference sequence). CDR3 protein: CASSRGQGSITYEQYF. CDR3 coding DNA: TGTGCCAGCAGCCGTGGACAGGGGAGTATAACCTACGAGCAGTACTTC. The entire variable domain, with the rest obtained from reference TRBV5-4 and TRBJ2-7, is as follows: ETGVTQSPTHLIKTRGQQVTLRCSSQSGHNTVSWYQQALGQGPQFIFQYYREEENGRGNFPPRFSGLQFPNYSSELNVNALELDDSALYLCASSRGQGSITYEQYFGPGTRLTVT.

This chain connects TRBV18 to TRBJ1-4; D gene unclear. Trimming took off 3 bases at V and 0 bases at J, with 14 bases between the two ends. This CDR3 spans 17 amino acids. The V gene's germline CDR1 is KGHSH and CDR2 LQKENI. This chain's CDR3 is CASSPSVRTATNEKLFF. The CDR3 coding sequence is TGTGCCAGCTCACCCTCCGTCAGAACTGCAACTAATGAAAAACTGTTTTTT.